The rows below give T cell receptor beta chains drawn from one sample of a study of PD-1 blockade in classical Hodgkin lymphoma. Profiling relied on immunoSEQ multiplex PCR, and the TCRdb table lists in-frame clones only, not all of them. The sample holds more than 60,000 clones, under 95% seen once. The sample was peripheral blood mononuclear cells (PBMCs), taken at baseline. The receptors stem from a human donor with classical Hodgkin lymphoma. The CDR3 runs from the conserved cysteine through the conserved F or W. A D gene is named only where the DNA matches it firmly. Some rows have no size entry. The others give once, few or many, or a class for an expanded clone.

D	V	J	size	CDR3	DNA
.	TRBV4-2	TRBJ2-7	.	CASSRDVGGGGGTYEQYF	TGTGCCAGCAGCCGGGACGTGGGAGGGGGCGGGGGCACCTACGAGCAGTACTTC
.	TRBV7-2	TRBJ1-1	.	CASSSRHRATEAFF	TGTGCCAGCAGCAGCCGACACAGGGCAACTGAAGCTTTCTTT
TRBD1	TRBV10-3	TRBJ2-7	.	CATRGQGVEQYF	TGTGCCACCCGGGGACAGGGGGTCGAGCAGTACTTC
.	TRBV5-1	TRBJ2-3	.	CASSLGGTDTQYF	TGCGCCAGCAGCTTGGGGGGGACAGATACGCAGTATTTT
.	TRBV4-1	TRBJ2-6	.	CASSQGWGEWANVLTF	TGCGCCAGCAGCCAAGGCTGGGGGGAGTGGGCCAACGTCCTGACTTTC
.	TRBV5-1	TRBJ2-1	.	CASSEGLYNEQFF	TGCGCCAGCAGCGAGGGCCTCTACAATGAGCAGTTCTTC
.	TRBV10-3	TRBJ2-3	.	CAISERLVSITDTQYF	TGTGCCATCAGTGAAAGATTAGTTAGTATCACAGATACGCAGTATTTT
TRBD1	TRBV7-6	TRBJ1-4	.	CASSLGTGGDEKLFF	TGTGCCAGCAGCTTAGGGACAGGGGGTGATGAAAAACTGTTTTTT
TRBD2	TRBV7-6	TRBJ2-1	.	CASSLLAERNEQFF	TGTGCCAGCAGCTTACTAGCGGAGCGCAATGAGCAGTTCTTC
TRBD2	TRBV9	TRBJ2-2	.	CASSPLGRYTGELFF	TGTGCCAGCAGCCCCCTCGGGAGGTACACCGGGGAGCTGTTTTTT
TRBD2	TRBV4-1	TRBJ2-5	few	CASSRGGVETQYF	TGCGCCAGCAGCCGCGGGGGTGTTGAGACCCAGTACTTC
.	TRBV6-5	TRBJ1-4	.	CASRGRINEKLFF	TGTGCCAGCAGGGGACGGATTAATGAAAAACTGTTTTTT
TRBD2	TRBV10-2	TRBJ2-1	.	CASSESSGRADEQFF	TGCGCCAGCAGTGAGTCGAGCGGGAGGGCCGATGAGCAGTTCTTC
.	TRBV9	TRBJ1-4	.	CASSVGAGEKLFF	TGTGCCAGCAGCGTAGGGGCAGGGGAAAAACTGTTTTTT
TRBD1	TRBV2	TRBJ1-6	.	CASSDPQGIRSPLHF	TGTGCCAGCAGTGACCCACAGGGGATTCGATCACCCCTCCACTTT
.	TRBV18	TRBJ2-6	.	CASSRGAGANVLTF	TGTGCCAGCTCCAGGGGTGCCGGGGCCAACGTCCTGACTTTC
.	TRBV2	TRBJ1-2	.	CASGEGADYGYTF	TGTGCCAGCGGCGAGGGCGCGGACTATGGCTACACCTTC
TRBD1	TRBV6-6	TRBJ1-6	.	CASSWDRDNSPLHF	TGTGCCAGCAGCTGGGACAGGGACAATTCACCCCTCCACTTT
.	TRBV2	TRBJ1-6	.	CASSGPRPTSYSPLHF	TGTGCCAGCAGTGGGCCCAGGCCGACTTCCTATTCACCCCTCCACTTT
.	TRBV19	TRBJ2-7	.	CASSPRGGQGYEQYF	TGTGCCAGTAGCCCTCGCGGAGGCCAGGGGTACGAGCAGTACTTC
.	TRBV28	TRBJ1-2	.	CASSDSDGYTF	TGTGCCAGCAGCGATTCGGATGGCTACACCTTC
.	TRBV19	TRBJ1-5	once	CASSPGWAAGVQPQHF	TGTGCCAGTAGTCCCGGCTGGGCGGCAGGGGTTCAGCCCCAGCATTTT
.	TRBV5-1	TRBJ2-5	.	CASSVSQETQYF	TGCGCCAGCAGCGTCAGTCAAGAGACCCAGTACTTC
.	TRBV7-9	TRBJ2-2	.	CASSTRDEGGTGELFF	TGTGCCAGCAGCACCCGGGACGAGGGTGGCACCGGGGAGCTGTTTTTT
TRBD2	TRBV27	TRBJ2-2	.	CASSLAPGLGLAGELFF	TGTGCCAGCAGTTTGGCTCCGGGACTAGGACTGGCCGGGGAGCTGTTTTTT
TRBD1	TRBV28	TRBJ1-6	.	CASSPSGTGRSPLHF	TGTGCCAGCAGTCCGTCCGGGACAGGGAGGTCACCCCTCCACTTT
.	TRBV6-5	TRBJ2-2	once	CASQDPNTGELFF	TGTGCCAGCCAAGACCCGAACACCGGGGAGCTGTTTTTT
.	TRBV5-4	TRBJ2-2	.	CASSLTGILTGELFF	TGTGCCAGCAGCTTGACAGGGATACTCACCGGGGAGCTGTTTTTT
TRBD2	TRBV7-9	TRBJ2-5	.	CASSLGGAPETQYF	TGTGCCAGCAGCCTCGGGGGGGCCCCAGAGACCCAGTACTTC
.	TRBV7-9	TRBJ1-4	once	CASSLGTSTNEKLFF	TGTGCCAGCAGCTTAGGCACCTCAACTAATGAAAAACTGTTTTTT
.	TRBV7-8	TRBJ2-7	.	CASSPYTFPSYEQYF	TGTGCCAGCAGTCCCTACACATTCCCTTCCTACGAGCAGTACTTC
.	TRBV23-1	TRBJ1-1	once	CASSQTRGLSNF	TGCGCCAGCAGTCAAACCCGCGGACTGTCTAACTTT
.	TRBV10-3	TRBJ1-2	once	CAISEILKILDGYTF	TGTGCCATCAGTGAAATACTTAAGATTTTGGATGGCTACACCTTC
.	TRBV2	TRBJ2-3	.	CASSEGHGQSDTQYF	TGTGCCAGCAGTGAAGGACATGGACAGTCAGATACGCAGTATTTT
TRBD2	TRBV27	TRBJ2-1	.	CASSFTREQGTEQFF	TGTGCCAGCAGTTTTACGCGGGAGCAGGGAACTGAGCAGTTCTTC
.	TRBV7-9	TRBJ2-5	.	CASSLSIPETQYF	TGTGCCAGCAGCCTCTCCATCCCCGAGACCCAGTACTTC
.	TRBV7-8	TRBJ2-1	.	CASSLMETWYNEQFF	TGTGCCAGCAGCTTAATGGAGACCTGGTACAATGAGCAGTTCTTC
.	TRBV7-9	TRBJ2-2	.	CASIPGNTGELFF	TGTGCCAGCATCCCAGGGAATACCGGGGAGCTGTTTTTT
TRBD2	TRBV7-9	TRBJ2-1	.	CASSFGLAGVNEQFF	TGTGCCAGCAGCTTTGGACTAGCGGGAGTCAATGAGCAGTTCTTC
.	TRBV30	TRBJ2-1	.	CAWRETGVITLF	TGTGCCTGGAGAGAAACCGGGGTCATAACGCTCTTC
.	TRBV2	TRBJ2-1	.	CASSVAGVFMNEQFF	TGTGCCAGCAGTGTAGCAGGAGTTTTCATGAATGAGCAGTTCTTC
TRBD2	TRBV5-1	TRBJ2-1	.	CASSLALAGDEQFF	TGCGCCAGCAGCTTGGCCCTAGCGGGAGATGAGCAGTTCTTC
.	TRBV28	TRBJ2-7	.	CASSHTLDVYEQYF	TGTGCCAGCAGCCATACCCTGGACGTCTACGAGCAGTACTTC
.	TRBV19	TRBJ2-7	once	CASSAGPSYEQYF	TGTGCCAGTAGTGCCGGGCCATCCTACGAGCAGTACTTC
.	TRBV27	TRBJ2-1	once	CASSPAHFQGSSYNEQFF	TGTGCCAGCAGCCCGGCCCACTTCCAGGGGAGCTCCTACAATGAGCAGTTCTTC
TRBD1	TRBV28	TRBJ2-7	.	CASAPGDRVFYEQYF	TGTGCCAGCGCCCCCGGGGACAGAGTTTTCTACGAGCAGTACTTC
.	TRBV7-8	TRBJ1-3	.	CASSLVGLGGNTIYF	TGTGCCAGCAGCTTAGTGGGTTTGGGTGGAAACACCATATATTTT
TRBD2	TRBV7-9	TRBJ2-3	.	CASSQTSGGLDTQYF	TGTGCCAGCAGCCAGACTAGCGGGGGGTTAGATACGCAGTATTTT
.	TRBV5-1	TRBJ2-6	.	CASGQGGSLSGANVLTF	TGCGCCAGCGGTCAAGGAGGGTCCCTCTCTGGGGCCAACGTCCTGACTTTC
.	TRBV27	TRBJ1-4	.	CASSRLSTNEKLFF	TGTGCCAGCAGCCGCCTATCAACTAATGAAAAACTGTTTTTT
TRBD1	TRBV5-6	TRBJ2-3	.	CASSPWTGGTDTQYF	TGTGCCAGCAGCCCCTGGACAGGTGGCACAGATACGCAGTATTTT
.	TRBV27	TRBJ2-7	.	CASSLWGSSSYEQYF	TGTGCCAGCAGTTTATGGGGCTCGAGCTCCTACGAGCAGTACTTC
.	TRBV4-1	TRBJ2-7	once	CASSQAGTYEQYF	TGCGCCAGCAGCCAAGCGGGGACTTACGAGCAGTACTTC